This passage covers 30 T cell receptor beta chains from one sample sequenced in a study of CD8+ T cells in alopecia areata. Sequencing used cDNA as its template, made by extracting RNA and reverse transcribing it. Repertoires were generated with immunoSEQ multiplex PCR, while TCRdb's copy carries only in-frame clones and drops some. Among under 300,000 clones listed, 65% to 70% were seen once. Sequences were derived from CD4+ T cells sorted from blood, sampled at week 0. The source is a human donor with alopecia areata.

CDR3 DNA: TGTGCCAGCAGTTACTTGACAGGGCTTGGCTACACCTTC. This codes for CASSYLTGLGYTF. The chain links TRBV6-5 to TRBJ1-2; TRBD1 matches at 7 bases. CDR1 is MNHEY and CDR2 is SVGAGI in the germline V gene. The CDR3 is 13 residues long. The V and J ends lost 1 base and 7 bases, in that order; junction bases with no gene match: 3.

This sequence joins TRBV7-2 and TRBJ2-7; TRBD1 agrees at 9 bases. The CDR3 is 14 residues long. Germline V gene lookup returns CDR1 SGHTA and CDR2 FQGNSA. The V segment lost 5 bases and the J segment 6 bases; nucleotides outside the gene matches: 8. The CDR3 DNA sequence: TGTGCCAGCAGCCGCGGACAGGGGCTGGGCGAGCAGTACTTC. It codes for CASSRGQGLGEQYF.

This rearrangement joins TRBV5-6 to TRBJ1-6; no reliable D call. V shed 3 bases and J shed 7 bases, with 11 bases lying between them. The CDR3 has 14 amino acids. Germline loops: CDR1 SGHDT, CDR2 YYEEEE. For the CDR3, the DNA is TGTGCCAGCAGCTCCCGGTGGTACAATTCACCCCTCCACTTT. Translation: CASSSRWYNSPLHF.

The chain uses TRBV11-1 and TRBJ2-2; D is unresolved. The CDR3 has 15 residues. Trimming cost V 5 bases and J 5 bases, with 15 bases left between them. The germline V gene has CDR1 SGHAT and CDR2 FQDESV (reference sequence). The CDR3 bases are TGTGCCAGCAGCAGGATCCGGGCCGAGACCGGGGAGCTGTTTTTT. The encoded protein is CASSRIRAETGELFF. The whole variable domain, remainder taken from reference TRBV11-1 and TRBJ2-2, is EAEVAQSPRYKITEKSQAVAFWCDPISGHATLYWYRQILGQGPELLVQFQDESVVDDSQLPKDRFSAERLKGVDSTLKIQPAELGDSAMYLCASSRIRAETGELFFGEGSRLTVL.

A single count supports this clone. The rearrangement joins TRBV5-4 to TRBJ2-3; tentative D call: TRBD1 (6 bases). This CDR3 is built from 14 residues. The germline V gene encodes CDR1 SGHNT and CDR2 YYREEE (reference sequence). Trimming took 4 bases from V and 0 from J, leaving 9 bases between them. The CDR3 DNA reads TGTGCCAGCAGCCAGGGGCTAAGCACAGATACGCAGTATTTT. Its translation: CASSQGLSTDTQYF.

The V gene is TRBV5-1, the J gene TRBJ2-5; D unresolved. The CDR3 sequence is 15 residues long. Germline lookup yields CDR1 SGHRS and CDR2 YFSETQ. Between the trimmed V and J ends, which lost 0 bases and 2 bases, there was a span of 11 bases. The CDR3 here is CASSLAGLGQETQYF. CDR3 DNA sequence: TGCGCCAGCAGCTTGGCCGGCCTAGGACAAGAGACCCAGTACTTC. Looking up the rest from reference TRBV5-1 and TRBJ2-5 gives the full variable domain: KAGVTQTPRYLIKTRGQQVTLSCSPISGHRSVSWYQQTPGQGLQFLFEYFSETQRNKGNFPGRFSGRQFSNSRSEMNVSTLELGDSALYLCASSLAGLGQETQYFGPGTRLLVL.

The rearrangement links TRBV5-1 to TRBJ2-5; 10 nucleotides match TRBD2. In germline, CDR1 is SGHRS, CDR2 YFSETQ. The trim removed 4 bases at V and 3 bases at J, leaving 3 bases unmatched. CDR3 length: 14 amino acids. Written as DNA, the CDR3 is TGCGCCAGCAGCCGACTAGCGGGCGAAGAGACCCAGTACTTC. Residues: CASSRLAGEETQYF.

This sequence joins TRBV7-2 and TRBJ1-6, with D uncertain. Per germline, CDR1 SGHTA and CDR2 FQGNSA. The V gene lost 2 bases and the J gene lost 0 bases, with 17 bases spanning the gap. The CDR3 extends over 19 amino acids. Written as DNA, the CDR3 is TGTGCCAGCAGCTTACGGGGTGTTCAGCACAGCTCCTATAATTCACCCCTCCACTTT. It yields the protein CASSLRGVQHSSYNSPLHF.

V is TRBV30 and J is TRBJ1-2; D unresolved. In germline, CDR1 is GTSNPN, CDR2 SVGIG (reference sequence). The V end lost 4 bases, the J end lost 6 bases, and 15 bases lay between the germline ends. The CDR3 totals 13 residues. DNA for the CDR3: TGTGCCTGGACGGCATACCCGAAAGATGGCTACACCTTC. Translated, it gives CAWTAYPKDGYTF.

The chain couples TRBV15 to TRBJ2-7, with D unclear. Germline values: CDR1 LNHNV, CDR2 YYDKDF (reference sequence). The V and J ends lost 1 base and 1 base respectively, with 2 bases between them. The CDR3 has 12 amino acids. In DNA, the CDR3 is TGTGCCACCAGCAGAGCTTCCTACGAGCAGTACTTC. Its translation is CATSRASYEQYF. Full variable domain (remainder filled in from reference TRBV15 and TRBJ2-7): DAMVIQNPRYQVTQFGKPVTLSCSQTLNHNVMYWYQQKSSQAPKLLFHYYDKDFNNEADTPDNFQSRRPNTSFCFLDIRSPGLGDTAMYLCATSRASYEQYFGPGTRLTVT.

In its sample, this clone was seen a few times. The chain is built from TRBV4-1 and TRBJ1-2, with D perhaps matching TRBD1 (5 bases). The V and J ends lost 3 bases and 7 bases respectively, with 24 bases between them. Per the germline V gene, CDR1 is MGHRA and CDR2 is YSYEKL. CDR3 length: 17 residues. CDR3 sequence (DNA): TGCGCCAGCAGCCAGGACAATGGACCAGCCCTAGGTGGTGGCTACACCTTC. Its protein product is CASSQDNGPALGGGYTF.

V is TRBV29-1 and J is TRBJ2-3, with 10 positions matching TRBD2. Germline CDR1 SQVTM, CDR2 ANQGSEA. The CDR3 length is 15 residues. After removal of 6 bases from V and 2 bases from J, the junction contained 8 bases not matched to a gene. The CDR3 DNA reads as TGCAGCGTGTGCGGGCTAGCGGGGGCCACAGATACGCAGTATTTT. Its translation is CSVCGLAGATDTQYF.

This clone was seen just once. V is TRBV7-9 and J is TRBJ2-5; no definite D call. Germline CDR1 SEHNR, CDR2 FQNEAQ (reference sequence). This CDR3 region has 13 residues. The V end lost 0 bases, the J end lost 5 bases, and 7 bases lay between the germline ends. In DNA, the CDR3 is TGTGCCAGCAGCTTAGCCGAGTGGGAGACCCAGTACTTC. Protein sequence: CASSLAEWETQYF.

As DNA, the CDR3 is TGTGCCAGCACCTTCGGGAACAGTGATAATTCACCCCTCCACTTT. Its protein product is CASTFGNSDNSPLHF. The chain is built from TRBV6-5 and TRBJ1-6; D ambiguous. Germline assignment: CDR1 MNHEY and CDR2 SVGAGI. V was trimmed by 7 bases and J by 5 bases, leaving 15 bases between them. This CDR3 comprises 15 residues.

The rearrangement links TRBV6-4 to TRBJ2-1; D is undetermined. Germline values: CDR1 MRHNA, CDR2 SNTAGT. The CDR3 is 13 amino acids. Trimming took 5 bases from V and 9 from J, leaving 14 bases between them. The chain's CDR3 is CASSLDRESEQFF. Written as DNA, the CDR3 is TGTGCCAGCAGTTTAGACCGAGAGAGTGAGCAGTTCTTC.

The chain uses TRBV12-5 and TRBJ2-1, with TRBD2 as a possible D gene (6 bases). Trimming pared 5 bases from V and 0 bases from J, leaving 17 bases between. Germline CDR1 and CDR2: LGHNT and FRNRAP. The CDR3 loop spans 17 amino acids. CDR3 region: CASGPAGGAVSYNEQFF. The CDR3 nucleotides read TGTGCTAGTGGTCCTGCTGGCGGGGCCGTCTCCTACAATGAGCAGTTCTTC.

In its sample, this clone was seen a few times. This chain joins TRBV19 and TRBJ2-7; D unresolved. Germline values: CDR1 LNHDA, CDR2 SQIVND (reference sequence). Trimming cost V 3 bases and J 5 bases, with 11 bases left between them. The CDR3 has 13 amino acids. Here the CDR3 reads CASSMDRTDEQYF. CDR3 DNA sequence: TGTGCCAGTAGTATGGATAGAACCGACGAGCAGTACTTC.

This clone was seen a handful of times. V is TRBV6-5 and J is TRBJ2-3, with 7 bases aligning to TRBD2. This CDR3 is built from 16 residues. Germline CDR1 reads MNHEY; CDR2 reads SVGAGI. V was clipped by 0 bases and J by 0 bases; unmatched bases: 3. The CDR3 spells CASSYSGRGSTDTQYF. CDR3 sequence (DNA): TGTGCCAGCAGTTACTCGGGGCGGGGGAGCACAGATACGCAGTATTTT.

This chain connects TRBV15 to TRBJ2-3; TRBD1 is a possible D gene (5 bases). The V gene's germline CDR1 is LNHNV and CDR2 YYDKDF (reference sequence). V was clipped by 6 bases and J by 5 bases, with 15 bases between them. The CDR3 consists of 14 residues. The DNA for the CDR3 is TGTGCCACCAGAGGACAACCAGGTAGAGATACGCAGTATTTT. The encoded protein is CATRGQPGRDTQYF.

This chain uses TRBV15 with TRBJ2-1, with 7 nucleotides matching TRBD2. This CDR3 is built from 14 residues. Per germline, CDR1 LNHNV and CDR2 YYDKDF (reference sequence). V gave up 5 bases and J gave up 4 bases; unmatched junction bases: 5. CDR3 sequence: CATSVSGLYNEQFF. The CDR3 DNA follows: TGTGCCACCAGCGTTAGCGGGCTGTACAATGAGCAGTTCTTC. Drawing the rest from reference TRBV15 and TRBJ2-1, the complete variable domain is DAMVIQNPRYQVTQFGKPVTLSCSQTLNHNVMYWYQQKSSQAPKLLFHYYDKDFNNEADTPDNFQSRRPNTSFCFLDIRSPGLGDTAMYLCATSVSGLYNEQFFGPGTRLTVL.

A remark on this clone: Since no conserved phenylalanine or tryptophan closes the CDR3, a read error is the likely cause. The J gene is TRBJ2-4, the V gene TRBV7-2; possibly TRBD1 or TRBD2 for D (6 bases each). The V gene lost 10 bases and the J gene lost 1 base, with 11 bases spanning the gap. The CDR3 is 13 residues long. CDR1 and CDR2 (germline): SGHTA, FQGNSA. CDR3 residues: CATGGYAKNIQYL. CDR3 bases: TGTGCCACCGGGGGCTACGCCAAAAACATTCAGTACCTC.

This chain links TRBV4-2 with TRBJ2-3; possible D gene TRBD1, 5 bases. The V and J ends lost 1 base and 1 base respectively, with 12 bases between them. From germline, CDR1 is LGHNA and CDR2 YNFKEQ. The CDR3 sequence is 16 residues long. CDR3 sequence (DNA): TGTGCCAGCAGCCAAGTAGGGGCGGAAGGCACAGATACGCAGTATTTT. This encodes CASSQVGAEGTDTQYF.

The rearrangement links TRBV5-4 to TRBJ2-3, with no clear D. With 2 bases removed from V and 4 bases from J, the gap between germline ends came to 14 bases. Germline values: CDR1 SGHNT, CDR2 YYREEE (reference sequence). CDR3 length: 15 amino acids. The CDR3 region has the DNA TGTGCCAGCAGCTTCGACCCCAGTCTTCCAGATACGCAGTATTTT. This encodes CASSFDPSLPDTQYF.

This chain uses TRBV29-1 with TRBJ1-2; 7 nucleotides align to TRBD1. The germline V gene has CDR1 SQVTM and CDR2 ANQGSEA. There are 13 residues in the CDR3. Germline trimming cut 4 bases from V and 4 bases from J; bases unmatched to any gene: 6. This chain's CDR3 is CSVVPRTGYGYTF. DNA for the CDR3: TGCAGCGTTGTTCCCCGGACAGGCTATGGCTACACCTTC.

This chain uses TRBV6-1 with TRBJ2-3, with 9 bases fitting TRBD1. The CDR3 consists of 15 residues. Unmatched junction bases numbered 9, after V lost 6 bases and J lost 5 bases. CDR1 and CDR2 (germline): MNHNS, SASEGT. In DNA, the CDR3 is TGTGCCAGCAGCTCCGGGACAGGGAGGAGAGATACGCAGTATTTT. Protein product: CASSSGTGRRDTQYF.

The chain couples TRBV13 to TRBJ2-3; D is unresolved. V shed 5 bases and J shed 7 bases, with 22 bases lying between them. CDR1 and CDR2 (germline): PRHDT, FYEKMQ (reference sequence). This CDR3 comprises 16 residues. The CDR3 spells CASSPRPEFVGNTQYF. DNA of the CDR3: TGTGCCAGCAGCCCTAGACCGGAGTTTGTTGGAAATACGCAGTATTTT.

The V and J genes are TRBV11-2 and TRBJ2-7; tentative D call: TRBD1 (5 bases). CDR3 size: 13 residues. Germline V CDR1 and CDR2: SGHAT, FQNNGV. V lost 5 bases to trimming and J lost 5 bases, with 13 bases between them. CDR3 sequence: CASSPGIWDEQYF. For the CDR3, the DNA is TGTGCCAGCAGCCCAGGGATCTGGGACGAGCAGTACTTC.

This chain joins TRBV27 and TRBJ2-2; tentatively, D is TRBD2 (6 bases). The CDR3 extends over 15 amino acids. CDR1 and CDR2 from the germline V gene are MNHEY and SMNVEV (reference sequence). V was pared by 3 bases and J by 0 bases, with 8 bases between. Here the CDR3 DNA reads TGTGCCAGCAGTTTGGGGGGTTCGAACACCGGGGAGCTGTTTTTT. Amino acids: CASSLGGSNTGELFF.

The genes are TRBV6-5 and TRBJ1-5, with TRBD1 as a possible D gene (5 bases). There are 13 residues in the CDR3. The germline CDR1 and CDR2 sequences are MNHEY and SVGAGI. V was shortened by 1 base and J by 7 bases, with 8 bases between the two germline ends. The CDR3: CASSYFQGQPQHF. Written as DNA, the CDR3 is TGTGCCAGCAGTTACTTCCAGGGACAGCCCCAGCATTTT.

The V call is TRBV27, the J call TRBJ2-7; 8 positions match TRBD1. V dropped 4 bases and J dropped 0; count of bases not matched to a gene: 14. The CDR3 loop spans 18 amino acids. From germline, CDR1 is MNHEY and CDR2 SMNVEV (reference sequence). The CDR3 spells CASSSPRTGRRGSYEQYF. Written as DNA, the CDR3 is TGTGCCAGCAGTTCGCCGAGGACAGGGCGGAGAGGCTCCTACGAGCAGTACTTC.